Here is one T cell receptor beta chain with its context. Its antigen is unknown. This sample's RNA came from whole unsorted tissue. Distant lung tissue was collected more than 3 cm away from the tumor edge. Newly diagnosed lung cancer patients had thoracic surgery in China, August–November 2014, without prior chemotherapy. Trimming took off 2 bases at V and 5 bases at J, with 13 bases between the two ends. Germline CDR1 SQVTM, CDR2 ANQGSEA. The length of the CDR3 is 14 residues. TCRbeta libraries were built with three rounds of nested PCR, modified from ARM-PCR. TCRdb ran MiXCR on the multiplex PCR reads and lists one entry per CDR3 protein. The data show some 100,000 distinct CDR3 sequences, 65% seen once. This record comes from a study of tumor and adjacent non-tumor tissue in lung cancer. Findings and limits, study-wide: TCR diversity was significantly greater in tumor than normal lung tissue. In normal lung, the top 100 clones were significantly more dominant than in tumor. Shorter survival was associated with higher TCR diversity in tumors.

Sequencing input: distant non-tumor lung tissue. The chain combines TRBV29-1 with TRBJ1-5, with D possibly TRBD1 on 6 matching bases. The source of this sequence is a man under 40 with non-small cell lung cancer. CDR3 in amino acids: CSVEIGGGDQPQHF. DNA of the CDR3: TGCAGCGTTGAAATCGGGGGCGGAGATCAGCCCCAGCATTTT.